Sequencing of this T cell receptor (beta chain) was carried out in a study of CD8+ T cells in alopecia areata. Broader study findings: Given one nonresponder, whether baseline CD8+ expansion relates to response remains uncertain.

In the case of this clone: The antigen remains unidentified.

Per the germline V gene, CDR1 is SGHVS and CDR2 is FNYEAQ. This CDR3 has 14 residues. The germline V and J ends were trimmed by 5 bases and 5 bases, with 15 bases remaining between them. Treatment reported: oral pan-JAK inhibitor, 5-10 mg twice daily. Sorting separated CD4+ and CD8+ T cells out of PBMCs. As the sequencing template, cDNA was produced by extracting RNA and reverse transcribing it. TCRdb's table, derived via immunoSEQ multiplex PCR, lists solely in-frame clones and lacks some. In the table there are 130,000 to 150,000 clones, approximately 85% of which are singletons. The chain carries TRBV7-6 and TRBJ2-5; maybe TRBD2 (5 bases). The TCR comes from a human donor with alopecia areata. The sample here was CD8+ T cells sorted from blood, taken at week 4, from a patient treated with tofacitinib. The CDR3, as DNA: TGTGCCAGCAGCCCCGTGACAACGGGGGAGACCCAGTACTTC. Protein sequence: CASSPVTTGETQYF.